One sample yielded the 9 T cell receptor beta chains listed below, sequenced in a study of shared clonotypes between healthy human individuals. TCRdb's copy holds only in-frame clones and misses some; the assay was immunoSEQ multiplex PCR. The table records some 2.1 million clones, roughly 95% of them present only once. Sequenced input: naive CD4+ T cells sorted from blood. Subset described: CD45RA+ positively selected. These receptor sequences come from a man aged 18 to 29 in good health.

The chain links TRBV7-2 to TRBJ2-5, with 7 bases lining up with TRBD2. The trim removed 8 bases at V and 5 bases at J, leaving 8 bases unmatched. CDR1 is SGHTA, CDR2 FQGNSA, per germline. This CDR3 region has 13 residues. The CDR3 DNA is TGTGCCAGCCACCAGCGGGGCCGGGAGACCCAGTACTTC. Protein product: CASHQRGRETQYF.

The J gene is TRBJ2-4, the V gene TRBV10-1, with D perhaps TRBD2 (6 bases). Germline V CDR1 and CDR2: WNHNN, SYGVQD (reference sequence). Trimming stripped 7 bases from V and 0 bases from J, with 13 bases between. The CDR3 length is 15 residues. CDR3 nucleotide sequence: TGCGCCAGCACGCTAGCGAAACTAGCCAAAAACATTCAGTACTTC. This translates into CASTLAKLAKNIQYF.

The V and J genes are TRBV18 and TRBJ2-7; TRBD2 matches 7 bases. The V gene end was trimmed by 4 bases and the J gene end by 6 bases; junction bases not matched to a gene: 6. The CDR3 covers 13 residues. Germline values: CDR1 KGHSH, CDR2 LQKENI. The CDR3 sequence is CASSLTSDGEQYF. Written as DNA, the CDR3 is TGTGCCAGCTCACTTACTAGCGACGGCGAGCAGTACTTC.

V usage is TRBV28 and J usage is TRBJ1-2; D ambiguous. The CDR3 covers 15 residues. Germline loops: CDR1 MDHEN, CDR2 SYDVKM. Trimming left V 2 bases short and J 8 bases short, with 18 bases between. Written as DNA, the CDR3 is TGTGCCAGCAGTTTAAACACGCCCGCCGGAGGAGGCTACACCTTC. Translated, it gives CASSLNTPAGGGYTF.

The rearrangement links TRBV30 to TRBJ2-2; 7 bases line up with TRBD2. The CDR3 has 14 amino acids. Germline-derived CDR1 and CDR2 are GTSNPN and SVGIG (reference sequence). V was clipped by 1 base and J by 7 bases; unmatched bases: 6. CDR3 region: CAWSAIIAGGELFF. The CDR3 bases are TGTGCCTGGAGTGCAATAATAGCGGGCGGGGAGCTGTTTTTT.

The chain couples TRBV11-2 to TRBJ1-6; TRBD1 agrees at 9 bases. The germline V gene encodes CDR1 SGHAT and CDR2 FQNNGV. The ends lost 3 bases at V and 13 bases at J; junction bases unmatched: 10. This CDR3 is 15 amino acids long. As DNA, the CDR3 is TGTGCCAGCAGCTTTGACGGGACAGGGCGCCCCCCCCTCCACTTT. This gives the protein CASSFDGTGRPPLHF.

V gene TRBV5-6 combines with J gene TRBJ2-5, with 9 bases identical to TRBD1. V lost 4 bases to trimming and J lost 0 bases; unmatched junction nucleotides: 7. The CDR3 consists of 16 residues. Per the germline V gene, CDR1 is SGHDT and CDR2 is YYEEEE. This chain's CDR3 is CASSNYRGHNQETQYF. Here the CDR3 DNA reads TGTGCCAGCAGCAATTACAGGGGGCACAACCAAGAGACCCAGTACTTC.

This clone was detected only once. The genes are TRBV9 and TRBJ2-2, with D possibly TRBD2 on 6 matching bases. The V and J ends lost 0 bases and 4 bases respectively, with 10 bases between them. This CDR3 contains 15 residues. Germline CDR1 SGDLS, CDR2 YYNGEE. CDR3 sequence (DNA): TGTGCCAGCAGCGTAGGAGGCGGGATCACCGGGGAGCTGTTTTTT. Its protein is CASSVGGGITGELFF.

CDR3 residues: CASSLVAGGGNIQYF. For the CDR3, the DNA is TGTGCCAGCAGTTTGGTAGCGGGAGGGGGAAACATTCAGTACTTC. This chain joins TRBV6-5 and TRBJ2-4, with 11 bases matching TRBD2. From germline, CDR1 is MNHEY and CDR2 SVGAGI. The CDR3 spans 15 residues. V gave up 4 bases and J gave up 6 bases; unmatched junction bases: 5.